This is a list of T cell receptor beta chains from one sample in a study of T-cell reconstitution after alpha-beta-depleted transplantation in children. TCRdb re-derived calls from the PCR reads in MiXCR, one entry per CDR3 protein. The sample records about 600,000 distinct CDR3 sequences, roughly a tenth being singletons. The sequences come from PBMCs from the stem cell graft donor, collected from the stem cell graft. These receptors all come from a human donor who donated a stem cell graft to a child with acute myeloid leukemia. The CDR3 runs from the conserved cysteine through the conserved F or W. The D gene is left open where the match is weak. Clone size is shown for a subset of rows, as once, few, many or a class of expanded clone.

DNA	CDR3	size	D	V	J
TGCAGTGCTACTCCGGGACAGTCCTCTGGGGCCAACGTCCTGACTTTC	CSATPGQSSGANVLTF	few	TRBD1	TRBV20-1	TRBJ2-6
TGTGCCAGCAGTTTCGGGGCGGGGGCTGAAGCTTTCTTT	CASSFGAGAEAFF	-	-	TRBV12-3/TRBV12-4	TRBJ1-1
TGCGCCAGCAGCCAAGATCTGGATGAGCAGTTCTTC	CASSQDLDEQFF	-	-	TRBV4-3	TRBJ2-1
TGTGCCAGAGAGCGGGGGGCGTCCTACAATGAGCAGTTCTTC	CARERGASYNEQFF	many	TRBD2	TRBV2	TRBJ2-1
TGTGCCAGCAGTTACTCGGAGACGGGGGAGGGGACGCAGTATTTT	CASSYSETGEGTQYF	-	TRBD2	TRBV6-5	TRBJ2-3
TGTGCCATCAGTGAGCCGGGACAAAACACCGGGGAGCTGTTTTTT	CAISEPGQNTGELFF	many	-	TRBV10-3	TRBJ2-2
TGCAGTGCTAGAGAGGCTAGCGGGAGGCTCCAAGAGACCCAGTACTTC	CSAREASGRLQETQYF	-	TRBD2	TRBV20-1	TRBJ2-5
TGTGCCAGCAGCGTAGAAGTAGGAGCGGCCGGAGTAGGGGAGACCCAGTACTTC	CASSVEVGAAGVGETQYF	-	-	TRBV9	TRBJ2-5
TGTGCCAGCAGTTTATCGACAGGGGAGCAGTTCTTC	CASSLSTGEQFF	few	TRBD1	TRBV2	TRBJ2-1
TGCAGTGCTAGGACCCTGGCTAGCAGGTCCCCCCTCTCCTACGAGCAGTACTTC	CSARTLASRSPLSYEQYF	many	-	TRBV20-1	TRBJ2-7